Listed below are T cell receptor beta chains from one sample, sequenced in a study of blood T cell repertoires in COVID-19. Sequencing used immunoSEQ multiplex PCR; TCRdb keeps in-frame clones, though not all of them. The sample includes under 100,000 clones, 90% of them seen just once. The specimen was peripheral blood. The receptors shown here come from a man in his forties or fifties with acute or convalescent COVID-19. Both conserved end residues are part of each CDR3. A D gene is named only where the DNA matches it firmly. Some rows have no size entry. The others give once, few or many, or a class for an expanded clone.

CDR3 protein | CDR3 DNA | clone size | V gene | D gene | CDR3 length | J gene
CASAVLAGGEETQYF | TGCGCCAGCGCTGTACTAGCGGGAGGGGAAGAGACCCAGTACTTC | . | TRBV5-1 | TRBD2 | 15 | TRBJ2-5
CASRRGGNDGYTF | TGTGCCAGCAGAAGAGGGGGAAACGATGGCTACACCTTC | . | TRBV9 | . | 13 | TRBJ1-2
CASSMSGVFSPLHF | TGTGCCAGTAGTATGTCAGGGGTTTTCTCACCCCTCCACTTT | . | TRBV19 | . | 14 | TRBJ1-6
CASISGSYAGELFF | TGTGCCAGCATATCCGGGAGTTACGCCGGGGAGCTGTTTTTT | . | TRBV6-5 | . | 14 | TRBJ2-2
CASSPPRTGANTEAFF | TGTGCCAGCAGCCCCCCTCGGACAGGGGCGAACACTGAAGCTTTCTTT | . | TRBV11-3 | TRBD1 | 16 | TRBJ1-1
CASSESKLSGGNEQFF | TGCGCCAGCAGTGAGTCGAAGTTATCAGGGGGCAATGAGCAGTTCTTC | . | TRBV10-2 | TRBD1 | 16 | TRBJ2-1
CASSHGTGNTEAFF | TGTGCCAGCAGCCACGGGACAGGCAACACTGAAGCTTTCTTT | . | TRBV3-1/TRBV3-2 | TRBD1 | 14 | TRBJ1-1
CASSSGQGAVYGYTF | TGTGCCAGCAGCTCCGGACAGGGGGCGGTCTATGGCTACACCTTC | . | TRBV7-9 | TRBD1 | 15 | TRBJ1-2
CASGYTGTGFGYTF | TGTGCCAGCGGTTATACCGGGACAGGCTTCGGCTACACCTTC | . | TRBV6-5 | TRBD1 | 14 | TRBJ1-2
CASSILAGLAKNIQYF | TGTGCCAGCAGCATACTAGCGGGGCTAGCCAAAAACATTCAGTACTTC | . | TRBV7-2 | TRBD2 | 16 | TRBJ2-4
CASSLVAGVAYEQYF | TGTGCCAGCAGTTTAGTGGCGGGAGTGGCCTACGAGCAGTACTTC | . | TRBV27 | TRBD2 | 15 | TRBJ2-7
CASSRSGTGISYEQYF | TGTGCCAGTAGTAGATCCGGGACAGGGATCTCCTACGAGCAGTACTTC | . | TRBV19 | TRBD1 | 16 | TRBJ2-7
CAWSKDGDEQYF | TGTGCCTGGAGTAAAGACGGGGACGAGCAGTACTTC | . | TRBV30 | . | 12 | TRBJ2-7
CASSSVGRGVYEQYF | TGTGCCAGCAGCAGCGTAGGCAGGGGGGTCTACGAGCAGTACTTC | . | TRBV7-9 | . | 15 | TRBJ2-7
CASSLALIGEGRNEKLFF | TGTGCCAGCAGCTTAGCTTTGATAGGGGAGGGAAGAAATGAAAAACTGTTTTTT | once | TRBV7-2 | . | 18 | TRBJ1-4
CASSGGGQALLSYEQYF | TGTGCCAGCAGTGGGGGGGGGCAGGCCTTACTCTCCTACGAGCAGTACTTC | . | TRBV6-1 | . | 17 | TRBJ2-7
CASSRDSEQDTQYF | TGTGCCAGCAGCCGGGACAGTGAGCAGGATACGCAGTATTTT | . | TRBV7-9 | TRBD1 | 14 | TRBJ2-3
CASSVVGGTGELFF | TGTGCCAGCAGCGTCGTTGGCGGCACCGGGGAGCTGTTTTTT | . | TRBV6-4 | . | 14 | TRBJ2-2
CASSPLRDREQPQHF | TGTGCCAGCAGCCCTCTCCGGGACAGGGAACAGCCCCAGCATTTT | . | TRBV5-5 | TRBD1 | 15 | TRBJ1-5
CATSRRTGSAETQYF | TGTGCCACCAGCAGGCGGACAGGGTCCGCGGAGACCCAGTACTTC | . | TRBV15 | TRBD1 | 15 | TRBJ2-5
CASSQGNREVETQYF | TGCGCCAGCAGCCAAGGAAATCGGGAGGTTGAGACCCAGTACTTC | once | TRBV4-3 | TRBD2 | 15 | TRBJ2-5
CASSRAGTGGNIQYF | TGCGCCAGCAGCAGGGCCGGAACAGGCGGAAACATTCAGTACTTC | few | TRBV4-3 | . | 15 | TRBJ2-4
CASSLIVSETQYF | TGCGCCAGCAGCTTAATTGTCAGTGAGACCCAGTACTTC | once | TRBV5-1 | . | 13 | TRBJ2-5